Sequencing of this T cell receptor (beta chain) was carried out in a study of technical replicates of blood from several donors. Generated by immunoSEQ multiplex PCR, the TCRdb table keeps only in-frame clones and is missing some. In the table there are about 44,000 clones, around 96% of which are singletons. The CDR3 is made up of 14 amino acids. V was clipped by 3 bases and J by 3 bases, with 10 bases between them. Per the germline V gene, CDR1 is SGHTA and CDR2 is FQGTGA. The sample was T cells isolated from PBMCs. The sequence derives from a human donor in good health. The V call is TRBV7-3, the J call TRBJ2-3; possibly TRBD1 for D (5 bases). CDR3: CASSFATDTDTQYF. The CDR3 nucleotides are TGTGCCAGCAGCTTCGCGACAGATACAGATACGCAGTATTTT.